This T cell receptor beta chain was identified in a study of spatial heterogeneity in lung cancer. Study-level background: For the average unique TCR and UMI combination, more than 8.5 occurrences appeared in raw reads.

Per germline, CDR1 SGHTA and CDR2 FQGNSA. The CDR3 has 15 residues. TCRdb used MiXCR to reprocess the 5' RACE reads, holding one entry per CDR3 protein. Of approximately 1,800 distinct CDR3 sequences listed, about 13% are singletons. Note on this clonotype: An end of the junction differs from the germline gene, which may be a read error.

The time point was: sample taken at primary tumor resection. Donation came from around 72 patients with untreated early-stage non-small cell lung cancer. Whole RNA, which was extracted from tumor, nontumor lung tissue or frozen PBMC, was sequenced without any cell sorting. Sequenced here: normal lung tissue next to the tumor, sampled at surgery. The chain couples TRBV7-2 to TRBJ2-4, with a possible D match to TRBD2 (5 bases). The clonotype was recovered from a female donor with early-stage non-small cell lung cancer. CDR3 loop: CVSSFRGSDKNIQYF. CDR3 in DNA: TGTGTCAGCAGCTTTCGGGGTAGTGACAAAAACATTCAGTACTTC.